Listed below are T cell receptor beta chains from one sample, sequenced in a study of CD8+ T cells in alopecia areata. The method was immunoSEQ multiplex PCR; TCRdb's version includes in-frame clones alone and lacks a portion of them. The sample carries 100,000 to 150,000 clones, 61% recorded once. The source material was CD4+ T cells sorted from blood, sampled at week 4, from a patient treated with tofacitinib. The receptors shown here come from a human donor with alopecia areata. CDR3s include the opening cysteine and the closing phenylalanine or tryptophan. The D gene is left open where the match is weak. Size values are once, few and many counts, or a class for expanded clones, and some rows have none.

J	size	D	V	DNA	CDR3
TRBJ2-7	once	-	TRBV25-1	TGTGCCAGCAGTGAATGGGGCGGGGAAGGTGACGAGCAGTACTTC	CASSEWGGEGDEQYF
TRBJ1-2	few	-	TRBV4-3	TGCGCCAGCAGCCAAGTCAGGGTGCATCCCAAGGGCTACACCTTC	CASSQVRVHPKGYTF
TRBJ2-5	-	TRBD2	TRBV6-5	TGTGCCAGCAGTCCGGGACTAGCGGGAGGAGAGACCCAGTACTTC	CASSPGLAGGETQYF
TRBJ2-1	-	TRBD2	TRBV5-1	TGCGCCAGCAGCTTTGGCGGGACTAGCGGCAACAATGAGCAGTTCTTC	CASSFGGTSGNNEQFF
TRBJ2-2	-	TRBD1	TRBV29-1	TGCAGCGTAAAAGGGGACAGGGCCACCGGGGAGCTGTTTTTT	CSVKGDRATGELFF
TRBJ2-5	-	-	TRBV9	TGTGCCAGCAGCGTAGCCCCCGGGATGGAAGAGACCCAGTACTTC	CASSVAPGMEETQYF
TRBJ1-6	-	TRBD1	TRBV27	TGTGCCAGCAGTTTCTACCGACAGGGAGGTTCACCCCTCCACTTT	CASSFYRQGGSPLHF
TRBJ2-1	-	TRBD2	TRBV7-6	TGTGCCAGCAGCTTAACCGGGAGGGCCTCCAATGAGCAGTTCTTC	CASSLTGRASNEQFF
TRBJ2-2	-	-	TRBV5-5	TGTGCCAGCAGCTGGCAGCCAAACACCGGGGAGCTGTTTTTT	CASSWQPNTGELFF
TRBJ2-5	-	TRBD2	TRBV6-5	TGTGCCAGCAGTTACGGGACTAGGGGAGAGACCCAGTACTTC	CASSYGTRGETQYF
TRBJ2-1	-	TRBD1	TRBV7-3	TGTGCCAGCAGCCCCCAACCGGGACAGGGTTTTGATGAGCAGTTCTTC	CASSPQPGQGFDEQFF
TRBJ2-7	-	-	TRBV7-8	TGTGCCAGCAGCTTAAAGGGGGGGCAGTACTTC	CASSLKGGQYF
TRBJ2-1	-	-	TRBV23-1	TGCGCCAGCAGTCAATCAACTACGAATGAGCAGTTCTTC	CASSQSTTNEQFF
TRBJ2-7	-	-	TRBV2	TGTGCCAGCAGTGAAGGTTTCAGGGAGGTCGAGCAGTACTTC	CASSEGFREVEQYF
TRBJ2-3	-	TRBD2	TRBV29-1	TGCAGCGTTGAACGTATCCGGACTAGCGGTACAGATACGCAGTATTTT	CSVERIRTSGTDTQYF
TRBJ2-5	-	-	TRBV6-5	TGTGCCAGCAGTTACGAGGTGGGCTCGGAGACCCAGTACTTC	CASSYEVGSETQYF
TRBJ2-7	-	-	TRBV30	TGTGCCTGGAGTGAAATACCGATTTACTACGAGCAGTACTTC	CAWSEIPIYYEQYF
TRBJ1-1	-	-	TRBV5-3	TGTGCCAGAAGCCTTAGTTTACGAGGGGAGGACACTGAAGCTTTCTTT	CARSLSLRGEDTEAFF
TRBJ2-7	-	TRBD1	TRBV9	TGTGCCAGCAGCGACCCTAGACAGGGCAATGAGGCCGAGCAGTACTTC	CASSDPRQGNEAEQYF
TRBJ2-5	few	TRBD1	TRBV5-1	TGCGCCAGCAGCTTGGCTCTGGGGGACAGGAAGACCCAGTACTTC	CASSLALGDRKTQYF
TRBJ1-2	-	TRBD1	TRBV5-1	TGCGCCAGCGGAACAGGGGCTGTGGGCTACACCTTC	CASGTGAVGYTF
TRBJ2-3	-	TRBD2	TRBV9	TGTGCCAGCAGCGTAGAGTCTAGCGGGGGGTCAGATACGCAGTATTTT	CASSVESSGGSDTQYF
TRBJ1-3	-	-	TRBV30	TGTGCCTGGAGTGCTGCCACCCACTCTGGAAACACCATATATTTT	CAWSAATHSGNTIYF
TRBJ1-5	-	TRBD1	TRBV4-1	TGCGCCAGCAGCCAAGACACAGGGGGCAGGCCCCAGCATTTT	CASSQDTGGRPQHF
TRBJ2-5	-	-	TRBV6-6	TGTGCCAGCAGTTGGGGGCGAGAGACCCAGTACTTC	CASSWGRETQYF
TRBJ2-5	once	-	TRBV29-1	TGCAGCGCGGGAGAGGCGGCGGAGACCCAGTACTTC	CSAGEAAETQYF
TRBJ2-7	-	-	TRBV29-1	TGCAGCGTTGAGAGTCCGGTCACCTACGAGCAGTACTTC	CSVESPVTYEQYF
TRBJ1-4	-	TRBD1	TRBV25-1	TGTGCCAGCAGTGACCCCCGGGACAGTGAAAAACTGTTTTTT	CASSDPRDSEKLFF
TRBJ2-1	-	TRBD2	TRBV4-1	TGCGCCAGCAGCCATCAGCGGGGGGGCTCCTACAATGAGCAGTTCTTC	CASSHQRGGSYNEQFF
TRBJ2-1	-	-	TRBV29-1	TGCAGCGTTGGAGGAGAGGGGCAGGGTGTGCGGGATGAGCAGTTCTTC	CSVGGEGQGVRDEQFF
TRBJ2-7	few	TRBD2	TRBV7-2	TGTGCCAGCAGCTCCCGCATCTCAGCGGGGGGCTACGAGCAGTACTTC	CASSSRISAGGYEQYF
TRBJ1-3	few	-	TRBV29-1	TGCAGCGTTGGCACAGAAGGAAACACCATATATTTT	CSVGTEGNTIYF
TRBJ2-1	-	-	TRBV2	TGTGCCAGCAGGTGGCAGGGGTACTACAATGAGCAGTTCTTC	CASRWQGYYNEQFF
TRBJ2-1	-	-	TRBV11-3	TGTGCCAGCAGCTTAGTAGGAAACAATGAGCAGTTCTTC	CASSLVGNNEQFF
TRBJ2-2	-	TRBD2	TRBV29-1	TGCAGCGTTGAAGATTACCATAGCGGGAGAGGAACCGGGGAGCTGTTTTTT	CSVEDYHSGRGTGELFF
TRBJ2-4	-	-	TRBV6-6	TGTGCCAGCAGAATAGAAGGGCGAGCCAAAAACATTCAGTACTTC	CASRIEGRAKNIQYF
TRBJ2-1	few	-	TRBV29-1	TGCAGCGTTGAGCGGGGCTTCAACAATGAGCAGTTCTTC	CSVERGFNNEQFF
TRBJ2-5	-	TRBD1	TRBV25-1	TGTGCCAGCAGTGGATGGACAGGGTCCCAAGAGACCCAGTACTTC	CASSGWTGSQETQYF
TRBJ1-1	-	-	TRBV19	TGTGCCAGTAGTATCTCAGGGGTAGGCACTGAAGCTTTCTTT	CASSISGVGTEAFF
TRBJ1-2	few	-	TRBV5-8	TGTGCCAGCAGCTTGGCCGGACAGAAGGGCTACACCTTC	CASSLAGQKGYTF
TRBJ2-1	-	-	TRBV29-1	TGCAGCGTTGAAGATCCGAACACCGGGACCGACAGCTCCTACAATGAGCAGTTCTTC	CSVEDPNTGTDSSYNEQFF
TRBJ2-5	-	-	TRBV11-2	TGTGCCAGCAGCTTAGAGGACCGTGGGGAGACCCGGTACTTC	CASSLEDRGETRYF
TRBJ1-3	once	TRBD1	TRBV29-1	TGCAGCGTCGCGGGACAGTCTGGAAACACCATATATTTT	CSVAGQSGNTIYF
TRBJ2-3	few	TRBD2	TRBV28	TGTGCCAGCAGTATACTAGCGGTCGGCACAGATACGCAGTATTTT	CASSILAVGTDTQYF
TRBJ2-7	-	-	TRBV29-1	TGCAGCGTTGCGGTAGACATCGCCTACGAGCAGTACTTC	CSVAVDIAYEQYF
TRBJ1-2	-	-	TRBV29-1	TGCAGCGTTGACAGGGACCTAGGGGAGGGCTACACCTTC	CSVDRDLGEGYTF
TRBJ2-2	-	-	TRBV7-9	TGTGCCAGCACCCTCGGGGACGCGAACACCGGGGAGCTGTTTTTT	CASTLGDANTGELFF
TRBJ2-7	few	-	TRBV29-1	TGCAGCGTTGTTCGTGTGGGCAGCTCCTACGAGCAGTACTTC	CSVVRVGSSYEQYF
TRBJ1-1	-	-	TRBV28	TGTGCCAGCAATCTTCAGGGATTCGACACTGAAGCTTTCTTT	CASNLQGFDTEAFF
TRBJ1-1	-	-	TRBV4-1	TGCGCCAGCAGCCAAGATCTTCCAGGGGTTGGTGAAGCTTTCTTT	CASSQDLPGVGEAFF
TRBJ2-7	-	-	TRBV30	TGTGCCTGGGCCGGGGGACAAAACTACGAGCAGTACTTC	CAWAGGQNYEQYF
TRBJ2-7	once	-	TRBV15	TGTGCCACCAGCAGCAATATCGGAATGCACTCCTACGAGCAGTACTTC	CATSSNIGMHSYEQYF
TRBJ1-5	-	TRBD1	TRBV18	TGTGCCAGCTCGGCCGAAGCAGGGGGTCAGGGGCCCCAGCATTTT	CASSAEAGGQGPQHF